One sample yielded the 6 T cell receptor beta chains listed below, sequenced in a study of CD8+ T cells in alopecia areata. Sequencing used cDNA as its template, made by extracting RNA and reverse transcribing it. The repertoire was sequenced with immunoSEQ multiplex PCR; TCRdb's copy has only in-frame clones and lacks some. The table lists 140,000 to 150,000 clones, roughly 64% of them singletons, with roughly 6.7% in the top ten. Sequencing was performed on CD4+ T cells sorted from blood, taken at week 0. These receptors were obtained from a human donor with alopecia areata.

The V and J genes are TRBV11-2 and TRBJ2-1; 9 bases line up with TRBD2. The V segment lost 4 bases and the J segment 4 bases; nucleotides outside the gene matches: 11. CDR1 is SGHAT, CDR2 FQNNGV, per germline. The CDR3 sequence is 17 residues long. This CDR3 is CASSSSGSSGGYNEQFF. CDR3 bases: TGTGCCAGCAGCTCCTCAGGGAGTAGCGGGGGATACAATGAGCAGTTCTTC.

The rearrangement joins TRBV27 to TRBJ1-6; D gene unclear. Trimming removed 6 bases at V and 7 bases at J, with 10 bases between. Germline V CDR1 and CDR2: MNHEY, SMNVEV (reference sequence). The CDR3 loop spans 13 amino acids. The CDR3 DNA is TGTGCCAGCAGACCCCTTGAGAATTCACCCCTCCACTTT. Its translation is CASRPLENSPLHF.

This chain connects TRBV5-1 to TRBJ2-7; D tentatively reads TRBD1 or TRBD2 (5 bases each). Germline assignment: CDR1 SGHRS and CDR2 YFSETQ. The CDR3 totals 13 residues. V lost 6 bases, J lost 6 bases, and 16 bases lay in between. The CDR3 loop is CASKGSSGTEQYF. The DNA of the CDR3 is TGCGCCAGCAAAGGCTCGTCGGGGACCGAGCAGTACTTC. Based on the CDR3 plus reference TRBV5-1 and TRBJ2-7, the full variable domain is KAGVTQTPRYLIKTRGQQVTLSCSPISGHRSVSWYQQTPGQGLQFLFEYFSETQRNKGNFPGRFSGRQFSNSRSEMNVSTLELGDSALYLCASKGSSGTEQYFGPGTRLTVT.

This clone was observed once. The chain carries TRBV30 and TRBJ1-2, with D tentatively TRBD1 (6 bases). The CDR3 runs 11 residues. Germline V CDR1 and CDR2: GTSNPN, SVGIG (reference sequence). V was clipped by 4 bases and J by 11 bases, with 14 bases between them. The CDR3 reads CAWKGVRIYTF. Written as DNA, the CDR3 is TGTGCCTGGAAGGGGGTTAGGATTTACACCTTC.

The chain links TRBV11-1 to TRBJ1-1; D is ambiguous. In germline, CDR1 is SGHAT, CDR2 FQDESV (reference sequence). Trimming left V 1 base short and J 10 bases short, with 25 bases between. The CDR3 has 17 residues. The CDR3 protein is CASSLESYRETTLAAFF. The CDR3 nucleotides read TGTGCCAGCAGCTTAGAGAGCTATCGGGAGACCACCCTGGCAGCTTTCTTT.

Only one count was recorded for this clone. The V and J genes are TRBV18 and TRBJ1-1; D is unclear. Per germline, CDR1 KGHSH and CDR2 LQKENI. Between the trimmed V and J ends, which lost 0 bases and 7 bases, there was a span of 9 bases. This CDR3 is 13 amino acids long. In DNA, the CDR3 is TGTGCCAGCTCACCACCCCAGAGGATTGAAGCTTTCTTT. Translation: CASSPPQRIEAFF.